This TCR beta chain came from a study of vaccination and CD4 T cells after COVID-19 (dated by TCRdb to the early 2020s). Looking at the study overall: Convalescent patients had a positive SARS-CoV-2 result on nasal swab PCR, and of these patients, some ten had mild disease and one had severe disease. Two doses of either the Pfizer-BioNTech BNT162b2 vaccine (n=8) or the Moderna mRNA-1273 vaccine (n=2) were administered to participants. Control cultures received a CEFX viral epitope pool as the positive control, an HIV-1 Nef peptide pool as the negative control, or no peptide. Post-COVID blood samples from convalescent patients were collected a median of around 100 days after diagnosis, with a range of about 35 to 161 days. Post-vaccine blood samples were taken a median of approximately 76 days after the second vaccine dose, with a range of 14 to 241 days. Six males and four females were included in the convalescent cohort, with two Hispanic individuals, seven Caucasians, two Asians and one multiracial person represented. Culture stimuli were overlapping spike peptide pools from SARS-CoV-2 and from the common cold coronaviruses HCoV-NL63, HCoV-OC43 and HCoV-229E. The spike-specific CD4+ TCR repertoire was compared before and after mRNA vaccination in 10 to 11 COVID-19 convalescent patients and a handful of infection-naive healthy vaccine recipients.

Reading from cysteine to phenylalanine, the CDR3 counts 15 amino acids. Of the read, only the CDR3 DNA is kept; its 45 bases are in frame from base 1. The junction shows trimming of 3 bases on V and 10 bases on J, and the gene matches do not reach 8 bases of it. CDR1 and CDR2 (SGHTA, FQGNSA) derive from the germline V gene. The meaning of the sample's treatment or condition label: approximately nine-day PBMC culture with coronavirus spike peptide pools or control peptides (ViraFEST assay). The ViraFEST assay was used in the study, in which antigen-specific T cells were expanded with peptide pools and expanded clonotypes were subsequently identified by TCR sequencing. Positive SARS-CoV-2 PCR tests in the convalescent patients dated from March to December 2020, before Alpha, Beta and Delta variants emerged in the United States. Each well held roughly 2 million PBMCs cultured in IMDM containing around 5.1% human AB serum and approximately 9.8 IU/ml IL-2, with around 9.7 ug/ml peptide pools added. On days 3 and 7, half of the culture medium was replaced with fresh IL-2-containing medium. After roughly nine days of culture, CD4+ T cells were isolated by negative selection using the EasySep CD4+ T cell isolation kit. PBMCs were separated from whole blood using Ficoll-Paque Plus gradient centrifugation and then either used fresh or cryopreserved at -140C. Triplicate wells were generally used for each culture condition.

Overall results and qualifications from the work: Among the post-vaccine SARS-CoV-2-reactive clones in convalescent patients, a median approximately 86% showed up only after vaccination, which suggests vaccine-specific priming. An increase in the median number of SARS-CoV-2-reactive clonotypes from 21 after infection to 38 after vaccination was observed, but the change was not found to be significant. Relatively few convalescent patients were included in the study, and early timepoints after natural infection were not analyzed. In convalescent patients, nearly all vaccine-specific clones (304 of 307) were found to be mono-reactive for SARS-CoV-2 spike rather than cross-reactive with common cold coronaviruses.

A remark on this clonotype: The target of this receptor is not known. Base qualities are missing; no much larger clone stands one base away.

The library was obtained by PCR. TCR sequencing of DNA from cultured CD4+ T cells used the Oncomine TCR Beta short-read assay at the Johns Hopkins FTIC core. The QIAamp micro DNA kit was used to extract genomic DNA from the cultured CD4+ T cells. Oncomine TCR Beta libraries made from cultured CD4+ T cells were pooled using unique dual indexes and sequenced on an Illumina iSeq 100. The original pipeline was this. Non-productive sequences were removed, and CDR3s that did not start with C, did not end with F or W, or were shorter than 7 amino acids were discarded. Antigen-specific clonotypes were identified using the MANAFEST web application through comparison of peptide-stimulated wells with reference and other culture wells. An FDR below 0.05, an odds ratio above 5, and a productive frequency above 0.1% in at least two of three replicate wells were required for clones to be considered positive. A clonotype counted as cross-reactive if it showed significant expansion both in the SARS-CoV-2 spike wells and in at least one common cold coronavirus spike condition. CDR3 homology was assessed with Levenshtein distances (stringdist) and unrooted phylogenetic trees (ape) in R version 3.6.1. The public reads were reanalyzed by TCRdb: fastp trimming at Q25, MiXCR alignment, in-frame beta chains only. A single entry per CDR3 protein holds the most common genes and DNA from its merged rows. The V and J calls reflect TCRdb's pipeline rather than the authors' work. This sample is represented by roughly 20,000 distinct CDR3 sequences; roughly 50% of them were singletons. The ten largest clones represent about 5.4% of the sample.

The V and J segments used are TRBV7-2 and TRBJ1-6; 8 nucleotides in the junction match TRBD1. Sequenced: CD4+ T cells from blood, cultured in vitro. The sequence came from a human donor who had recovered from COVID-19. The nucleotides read TGTGCCAGCAGCTTTGGTATGACAGGGGAATCACCCCTCCACTTT. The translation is CASSFGMTGESPLHF.